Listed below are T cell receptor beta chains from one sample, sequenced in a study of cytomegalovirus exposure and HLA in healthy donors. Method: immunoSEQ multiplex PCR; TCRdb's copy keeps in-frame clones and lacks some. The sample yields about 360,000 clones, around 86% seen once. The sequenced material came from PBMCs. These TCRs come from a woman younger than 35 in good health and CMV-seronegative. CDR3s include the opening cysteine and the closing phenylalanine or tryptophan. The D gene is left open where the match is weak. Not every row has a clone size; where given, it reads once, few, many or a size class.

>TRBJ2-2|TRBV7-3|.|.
CASSFDRTNTGELFF
TGTGCCAGCAGCTTCGACAGGACGAACACCGGGGAGCTGTTTTTT
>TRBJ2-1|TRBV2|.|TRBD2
CASMGTSGVPEQFF
TGTGCCAGCATGGGGACTAGCGGGGTGCCTGAGCAGTTCTTC
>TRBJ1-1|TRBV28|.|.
CASSFAGASEKGAEAFF
TGTGCCAGCAGTTTCGCCGGGGCCTCCGAAAAGGGGGCTGAAGCTTTCTTT
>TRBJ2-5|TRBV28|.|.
CASRTTLKTQYF
TGTGCCAGCAGGACTACCTTGAAGACCCAGTACTTC
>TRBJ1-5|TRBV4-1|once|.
CASSPGRSNQPQHF
TGCGCCAGCAGCCCGGGGAGAAGCAATCAGCCCCAGCATTTT
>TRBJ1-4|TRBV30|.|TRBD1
CACTGQGAFNEKLFF
TGTGCCTGTACCGGACAGGGTGCATTTAATGAAAAACTGTTTTTT
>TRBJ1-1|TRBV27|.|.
CASSRRGTEAFF
TGTGCCAGCAGTCGGCGGGGCACTGAAGCTTTCTTT
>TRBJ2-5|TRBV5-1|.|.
CASSRGAQETQYF
TGCGCCAGCAGCCGCGGGGCCCAAGAGACCCAGTACTTC
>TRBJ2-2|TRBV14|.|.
CASSQTGGVNTGELFF
TGTGCCAGCAGTCAAACGGGGGGCGTGAACACCGGGGAGCTGTTTTTT
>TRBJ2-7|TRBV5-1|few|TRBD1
CASRGDRGYEQYF
TGCGCCAGCAGAGGGGACAGGGGCTACGAGCAGTACTTC
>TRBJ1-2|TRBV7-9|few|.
CASSLGGAAGYTF
TGTGCCAGCAGCTTAGGGGGCGCCGCTGGCTACACCTTC
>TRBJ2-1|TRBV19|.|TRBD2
CASSIVPGGSYNEQFF
TGTGCCAGTAGTATCGTCCCGGGGGGGTCCTACAATGAGCAGTTCTTC
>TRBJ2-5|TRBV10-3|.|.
CAISERGGTQYF
TGTGCCATCAGTGAGAGGGGAGGGACCCAGTACTTC
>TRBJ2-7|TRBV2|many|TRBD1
CASGRGQPNYEQYF
TGTGCCAGCGGAAGGGGACAGCCCAACTACGAGCAGTACTTC
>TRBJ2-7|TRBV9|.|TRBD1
CASSAADRGTGYEQYF
TGTGCCAGCAGCGCCGCGGACAGGGGGACCGGCTACGAGCAGTACTTC
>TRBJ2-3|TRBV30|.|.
CAWSAVEQYF
TGTGCCTGGTCCGCGGTGGAGCAGTATTTT
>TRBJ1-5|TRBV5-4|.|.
CASSLGGEGQPQHF
TGTGCCAGCAGCCTGGGGGGGGAGGGTCAGCCCCAGCATTTT
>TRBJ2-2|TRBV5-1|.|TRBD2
CASSLEGGVCLAGGAAGELFF
TGCGCCAGCAGCTTGGAGGGAGGGGTGTGTCTAGCGGGAGGGGCTGCCGGGGAGCTGTTTTTT
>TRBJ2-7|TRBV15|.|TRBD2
CATSRDRASGEEYF
TGTGCCACCAGCAGAGATCGGGCTAGCGGAGAGGAGTACTTC
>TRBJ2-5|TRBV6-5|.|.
CASSYGGTETQYF
TGTGCCAGCAGTTACGGGGGGACAGAGACCCAGTACTTC
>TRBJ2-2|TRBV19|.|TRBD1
CASGDRGNTAGELFF
TGTGCCAGTGGGGACAGGGGGAATACGGCCGGGGAGCTGTTTTTT
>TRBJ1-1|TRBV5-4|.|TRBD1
CASNRGPNTEAFF
TGTGCCAGCAACAGGGGGCCCAACACTGAAGCTTTCTTT
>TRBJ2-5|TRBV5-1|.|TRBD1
CASSATGNAETQYF
TGCGCCAGCAGCGCGACAGGGAACGCAGAGACCCAGTACTTC
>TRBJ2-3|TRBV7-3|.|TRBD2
CASSHREAGGPPDTQYF
TGTGCCAGCAGCCACAGGGAAGCGGGAGGGCCCCCAGATACGCAGTATTTT
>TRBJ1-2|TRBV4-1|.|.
CASSPRLSTGYGYTF
TGCGCCAGCAGCCCCCGGTTATCTACAGGCTATGGCTACACCTTC
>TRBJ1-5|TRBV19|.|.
CASNSGQSNQPQHF
TGTGCCAGTAATTCAGGGCAGAGCAATCAGCCCCAGCATTTT
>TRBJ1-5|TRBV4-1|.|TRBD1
CASSHVDEGQSQPQHF
TGCGCCAGCAGCCATGTTGATGAGGGACAGAGTCAGCCCCAGCATTTT
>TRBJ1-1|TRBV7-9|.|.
CASSLYEAFF
TGTGCCAGCAGCTTGTATGAAGCTTTCTTT
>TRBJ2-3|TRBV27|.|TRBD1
CASSLYTGGPYTQYF
TGTGCCAGCAGTCTATATACAGGGGGGCCATATACGCAGTATTTT
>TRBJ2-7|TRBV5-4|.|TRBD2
CASSKAGVVEEQYF
TGTGCCAGCAGTAAAGCGGGAGTCGTCGAAGAGCAGTACTTC
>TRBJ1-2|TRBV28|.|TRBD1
CASSPGTGVFGYTF
TGTGCCAGCAGTCCCGGGACAGGGGTGTTTGGCTACACCTTC
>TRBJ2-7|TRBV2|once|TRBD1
CADWDRESYEQYF
TGTGCCGACTGGGACAGGGAGTCCTACGAGCAGTACTTC
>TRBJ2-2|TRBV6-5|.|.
CASSFSGGVGELFF
TGTGCCAGCAGTTTCTCAGGAGGGGTCGGGGAGCTGTTTTTT
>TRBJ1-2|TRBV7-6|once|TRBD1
CASSSGQGGGYTF
TGTGCCAGCAGCTCCGGACAGGGAGGTGGCTACACCTTC
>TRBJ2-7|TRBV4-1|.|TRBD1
CASSQAPGQEGSYEQYF
TGCGCCAGCAGCCAAGCGCCGGGACAGGAAGGTTCCTACGAGCAGTACTTC
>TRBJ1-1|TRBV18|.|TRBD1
CASSPGTGTTNTEAFF
TGTGCCAGCTCACCAGGGACAGGGACTACGAACACTGAAGCTTTCTTT
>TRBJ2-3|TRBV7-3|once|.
CASSPLAGTAQYF
TGTGCCAGCAGCCCACTAGCCGGGACTGCGCAGTATTTT
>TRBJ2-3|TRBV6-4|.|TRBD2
CASSDSTSGGDTQYF
TGTGCCAGCAGTGACTCAACTAGCGGGGGAGATACGCAGTATTTT
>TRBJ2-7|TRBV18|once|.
CASSRSGDSSYEQYF
TGTGCCAGCTCACGTAGCGGGGACAGCTCCTACGAGCAGTACTTC
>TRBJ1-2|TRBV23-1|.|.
CASSQGPVYGYTF
TGCGCCAGCAGTCAGGGGCCCGTCTATGGCTACACCTTC
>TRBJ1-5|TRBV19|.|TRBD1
CASSSLTGGRQPQHF
TGTGCCAGTAGCTCCCTGACAGGGGGACGTCAGCCCCAGCATTTT